The rows below give T cell receptor beta chains drawn from one sample of a study of response to subunit inactivated influenza vaccine. TCRdb reprocessed the RT-PCR reads via MiXCR and lists one record per CDR3 protein. The sample consists of around 470,000 distinct CDR3 sequences, more than 7% of them appearing once. The specimen was PBMCs from blood, collected about 24 months after vaccination. Receptors were obtained from a man between 50 and 75 years old who received an inactivated influenza vaccine. Both conserved end residues are part of each CDR3. D genes are given only for firm matches. Only some rows state a clone size, as once, few, many or a class for expanded clones.

size: -
J: TRBJ2-3
D: TRBD2
V: TRBV7-3
CDR3: CASSQTSGSPADTQYF
DNA: TGTGCCAGCAGCCAGACTAGCGGGAGTCCGGCAGATACGCAGTATTTT

size: many
J: TRBJ2-2
D: TRBD1
V: TRBV12-3/TRBV12-4
CDR3: CASSFRGQGGELFF
DNA: TGTGCCAGCAGTTTTAGGGGGCAGGGCGGGGAGCTGTTTTTT

size: few
J: TRBJ2-7
D: -
V: TRBV28
CDR3: CASRVIGGSYEQYF
DNA: TGTGCCAGCAGGGTCATAGGGGGATCCTACGAGCAGTACTTC

size: few
J: TRBJ2-7
D: -
V: TRBV6-1
CDR3: CASTPQRGTLGINEQYF
DNA: TGTGCCAGCACCCCTCAAAGGGGGACTCTCGGAATCAACGAGCAGTACTTC

size: -
J: TRBJ2-1
D: TRBD2
V: TRBV15
CDR3: CATSNSSGRDFF
DNA: TGTGCCACCAGCAACTCTAGCGGGAGGGATTTCTTC

size: -
J: TRBJ2-3
D: -
V: TRBV7-8
CDR3: CASSQQDSTDTQYF
DNA: TGTGCCAGCAGCCAACAGGACAGCACAGATACGCAGTATTTT

size: many
J: TRBJ2-5
D: TRBD1
V: TRBV5-5
CDR3: CASSPKGQDQETQYF
DNA: TGTGCCAGCAGCCCGAAGGGACAGGACCAAGAGACCCAGTACTTC

size: many
J: TRBJ2-5
D: TRBD2
V: TRBV7-8
CDR3: CASRPAGQETQYF
DNA: TGTGCCAGCAGACCAGCGGGACAAGAGACCCAGTACTTC

size: -
J: TRBJ1-4
D: -
V: TRBV9
CDR3: CASSVGGIDNEKLFF
DNA: TGTGCCAGCAGCGTTGGGGGGATAGATAATGAAAAACTGTTTTTT

size: few
J: TRBJ1-5
D: -
V: TRBV7-6
CDR3: CASSLDSTNQPQHF
DNA: TGTGCCAGCAGCTTAGACTCTACTAATCAGCCCCAGCATTTT

size: -
J: TRBJ2-5
D: -
V: TRBV12-3/TRBV12-4
CDR3: CASGLQSGETQYF
DNA: TGTGCCAGCGGCTTGCAAAGTGGGGAGACCCAGTACTTC

size: few
J: TRBJ2-5
D: -
V: TRBV9
CDR3: CASSAPGTQETQYF
DNA: TGTGCCAGCAGCGCCCCCGGCACGCAAGAGACCCAGTACTTC

size: many
J: TRBJ1-4
D: TRBD1
V: TRBV25-1
CDR3: CASSEGIDGTGKEKLFF
DNA: TGTGCCAGCAGTGAAGGGATCGACGGGACAGGGAAGGAAAAACTGTTTTTT

size: many
J: TRBJ2-7
D: -
V: TRBV7-2
CDR3: CASSPGDYEQYF
DNA: TGTGCCAGCAGCCCCGGGGACTACGAGCAGTACTTC

size: few
J: TRBJ2-3
D: -
V: TRBV6-1
CDR3: CASTPGGTVTQYF
DNA: TGTGCCAGCACCCCCGGTGGGACTGTTACGCAGTATTTT

size: many
J: TRBJ1-1
D: TRBD1
V: TRBV5-1
CDR3: CASSLTGTGGNTEAFF
DNA: TGCGCCAGCAGCTTAACCGGGACAGGGGGGAACACTGAAGCTTTCTTT

size: few
J: TRBJ2-7
D: -
V: TRBV10-3
CDR3: CAISVSGAQSSYEQYF
DNA: TGTGCCATCAGTGTTTCAGGAGCTCAAAGCTCCTACGAGCAGTACTTC

size: few
J: TRBJ2-7
D: -
V: TRBV11-1
CDR3: CASSPDLAIGLYEQYF
DNA: TGTGCCAGCAGCCCAGATCTAGCCATAGGCCTCTACGAGCAGTACTTC

size: -
J: TRBJ2-1
D: -
V: TRBV28
CDR3: CASSLRDTDINNEQFF
DNA: TGTGCCAGCAGTTTAAGAGACACGGACATTAACAATGAGCAGTTCTTC

size: many
J: TRBJ2-1
D: -
V: TRBV7-2
CDR3: CASSFGLVAYNEQFF
DNA: TGTGCCAGCAGCTTTGGTCTAGTTGCCTACAATGAGCAGTTCTTC

size: many
J: TRBJ1-1
D: -
V: TRBV18
CDR3: CASSPRQAPLNTEAFF
DNA: TGTGCCAGCTCACCACGACAGGCGCCCTTGAACACTGAAGCTTTCTTT

size: -
J: TRBJ1-4
D: -
V: TRBV6-1
CDR3: CASRGLVGTNEKLFF
DNA: TGTGCCAGCAGGGGACTTGTGGGAACTAATGAAAAACTGTTTTTT

size: -
J: TRBJ2-2
D: -
V: TRBV20-1
CDR3: CSARDPGDSGELFF
DNA: TGCAGTGCTAGAGATCCCGGGGACTCCGGGGAGCTGTTTTTT

size: -
J: TRBJ2-1
D: -
V: TRBV28
CDR3: CASSPSVEQFF
DNA: TGTGCCAGCAGTCCCAGTGTTGAGCAGTTCTTC

size: many
J: TRBJ2-7
D: -
V: TRBV27
CDR3: CASNPSGSYEQYF
DNA: TGTGCCAGCAACCCCTCGGGCAGCTACGAGCAGTACTTC

size: few
J: TRBJ1-1
D: -
V: TRBV6-5
CDR3: CASSYSWGSRTEAFF
DNA: TGTGCCAGCAGTTACTCGTGGGGTAGCCGCACTGAAGCTTTCTTT

size: -
J: TRBJ1-2
D: -
V: TRBV12-3/TRBV12-4
CDR3: CASSLDGPYGYTF
DNA: TGTGCCAGCAGTTTAGATGGCCCGTATGGCTACACCTTC

size: many
J: TRBJ2-5
D: -
V: TRBV20-1
CDR3: CSARRETQYF
DNA: TGCAGTGCTAGACGAGAGACCCAGTACTTC

size: few
J: TRBJ1-4
D: -
V: TRBV11-2
CDR3: CASSLEGRWNEKLFF
DNA: TGTGCCAGCAGCTTAGAGGGCCGTTGGAATGAAAAACTGTTTTTT

size: few
J: TRBJ1-1
D: -
V: TRBV5-1
CDR3: CASSQGTTEAFF
DNA: TGCGCCAGCAGTCAGGGGACCACTGAAGCTTTCTTT

size: -
J: TRBJ1-4
D: -
V: TRBV4-2
CDR3: CASSQDRGESEKLFF
DNA: TGTGCCAGCAGCCAAGATCGCGGGGAATCGGAAAAACTGTTTTTT

size: few
J: TRBJ1-1
D: -
V: TRBV5-1
CDR3: CASSFNLVDTEAFF
DNA: TGCGCCAGCAGCTTTAATCTGGTGGACACTGAAGCTTTCTTT

size: many
J: TRBJ2-3
D: -
V: TRBV5-6
CDR3: CASSLNGGARTDTQYF
DNA: TGTGCCAGCAGCTTGAATGGGGGGGCGCGCACAGATACGCAGTATTTT

size: -
J: TRBJ1-1
D: -
V: TRBV2
CDR3: CASKDSLTAFF
DNA: TGTGCCAGCAAGGACAGCCTTACAGCTTTCTTT

size: -
J: TRBJ1-3
D: -
V: TRBV14
CDR3: CACSPVRTIYSGNTIYF
DNA: TGTGCCTGCAGCCCAGTTCGGACAATTTACTCTGGAAACACCATATATTTT

size: -
J: TRBJ2-3
D: TRBD2
V: TRBV7-8
CDR3: CASNPGLSTDTQYF
DNA: TGTGCCAGCAACCCGGGACTAAGCACAGATACGCAGTATTTT

size: many
J: TRBJ2-5
D: -
V: TRBV29-1
CDR3: CSALLSQYF
DNA: TGCAGCGCCCTACTATCCCAGTACTTC

size: -
J: TRBJ2-1
D: TRBD2
V: TRBV20-1
CDR3: CSAWWTSGEQFF
DNA: TGCAGTGCTTGGTGGACTAGCGGTGAGCAGTTCTTC

size: few
J: TRBJ2-7
D: TRBD2
V: TRBV28
CDR3: CASRREGRSYEQYF
DNA: TGTGCCAGCAGACGGGAGGGCCGATCCTACGAGCAGTACTTC

size: few
J: TRBJ2-3
D: -
V: TRBV24-1
CDR3: CATSEGSDTQYF
DNA: TGTGCCACCAGTGAGGGTTCAGATACGCAGTATTTT

size: few
J: TRBJ2-4
D: -
V: TRBV5-1
CDR3: CASSVDAGTGYFDSAKNIQYF
DNA: TGCGCCAGCAGCGTTGACGCCGGGACTGGCTATTTTGACTCAGCCAAAAACATTCAGTACTTC